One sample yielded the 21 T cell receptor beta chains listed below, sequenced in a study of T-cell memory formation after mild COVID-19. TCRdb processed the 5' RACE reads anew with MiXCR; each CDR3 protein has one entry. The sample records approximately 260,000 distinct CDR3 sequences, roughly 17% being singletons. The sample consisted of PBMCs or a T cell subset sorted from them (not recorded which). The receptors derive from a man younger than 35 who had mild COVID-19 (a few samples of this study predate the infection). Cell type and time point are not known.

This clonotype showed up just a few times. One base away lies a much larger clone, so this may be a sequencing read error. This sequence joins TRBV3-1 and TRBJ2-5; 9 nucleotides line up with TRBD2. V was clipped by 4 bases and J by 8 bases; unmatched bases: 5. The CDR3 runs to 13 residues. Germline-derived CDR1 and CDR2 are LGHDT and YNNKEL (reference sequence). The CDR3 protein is CASSLRLADTQYF. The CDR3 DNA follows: TGTGCCAGCAGCCTTCGACTAGCGGATACCCAGTACTTC.

The CDR3 nucleotides read TGTGCCAGCAGCCTTGGGACGGGGTCTGGGGAGCAGTACGTC. Its translation is CASSLGTGSGEQYV. This chain uses TRBV7-2 with TRBJ2-7; D possibly uses TRBD1 or TRBD2 (5 bases each). V lost 5 bases, J lost 7 bases, and 18 bases lay in between. The CDR3 has 14 amino acids. Per germline, CDR1 SGHTA and CDR2 FQGNSA.

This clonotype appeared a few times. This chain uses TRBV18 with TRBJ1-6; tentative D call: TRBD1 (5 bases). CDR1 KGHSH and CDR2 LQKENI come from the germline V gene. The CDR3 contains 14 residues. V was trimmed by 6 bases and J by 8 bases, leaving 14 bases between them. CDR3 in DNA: TGTGCCAGCTCGCCGACAGACGTAGATTCACCCCTCCACTTT. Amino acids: CASSPTDVDSPLHF.

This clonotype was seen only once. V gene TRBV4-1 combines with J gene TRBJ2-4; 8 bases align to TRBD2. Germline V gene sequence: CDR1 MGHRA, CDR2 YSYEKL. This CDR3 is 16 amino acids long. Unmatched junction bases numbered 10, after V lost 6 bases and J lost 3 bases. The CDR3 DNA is TGCGCCAGCAGGCCTAGCGGGCTCGAGGGCAAAAACATTCAGTACTTC. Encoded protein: CASRPSGLEGKNIQYF.

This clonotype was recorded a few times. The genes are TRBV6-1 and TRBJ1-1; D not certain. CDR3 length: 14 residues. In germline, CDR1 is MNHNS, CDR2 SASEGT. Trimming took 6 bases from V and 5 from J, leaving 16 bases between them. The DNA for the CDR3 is TGTGCCAGCAGCGAACGCTGGGGAGAGACTGAAGCTTTCTTT. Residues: CASSERWGETEAFF.

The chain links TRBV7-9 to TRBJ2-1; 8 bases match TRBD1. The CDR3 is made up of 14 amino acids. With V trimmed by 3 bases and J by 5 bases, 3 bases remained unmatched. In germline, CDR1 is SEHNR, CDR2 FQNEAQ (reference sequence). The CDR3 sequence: CASSFRGQDNEQFF. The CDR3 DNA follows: TGTGCCAGCAGCTTCAGGGGACAGGACAATGAGCAGTTCTTC.

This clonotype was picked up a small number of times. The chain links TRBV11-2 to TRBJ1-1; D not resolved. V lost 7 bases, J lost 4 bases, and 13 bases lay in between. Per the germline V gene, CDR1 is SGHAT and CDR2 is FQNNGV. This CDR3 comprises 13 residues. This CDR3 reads CASKETPPTEAFF. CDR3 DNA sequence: TGTGCCAGCAAAGAGACACCTCCCACTGAAGCTTTCTTT.

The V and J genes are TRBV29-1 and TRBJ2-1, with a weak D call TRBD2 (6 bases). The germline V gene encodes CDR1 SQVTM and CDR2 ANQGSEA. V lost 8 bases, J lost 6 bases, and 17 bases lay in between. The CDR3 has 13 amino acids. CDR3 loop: CSMVGLASNEQFF. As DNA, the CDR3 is TGCAGCATGGTGGGTCTAGCGAGCAATGAGCAGTTCTTC.

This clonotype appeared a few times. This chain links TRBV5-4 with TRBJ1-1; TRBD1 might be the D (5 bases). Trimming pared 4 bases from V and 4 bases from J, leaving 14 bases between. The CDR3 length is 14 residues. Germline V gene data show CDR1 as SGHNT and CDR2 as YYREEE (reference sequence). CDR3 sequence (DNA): TGTGCCAGCAGCGCGGGACTCCAGGGCACTGAAGCTTTCTTT. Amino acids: CASSAGLQGTEAFF. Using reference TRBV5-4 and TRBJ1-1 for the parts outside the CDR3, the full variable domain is ETGVTQSPTHLIKTRGQQVTLRCSSQSGHNTVSWYQQALGQGPQFIFQYYREEENGRGNFPPRFSGLQFPNYSSELNVNALELDDSALYLCASSAGLQGTEAFFGQGTRLTVV.

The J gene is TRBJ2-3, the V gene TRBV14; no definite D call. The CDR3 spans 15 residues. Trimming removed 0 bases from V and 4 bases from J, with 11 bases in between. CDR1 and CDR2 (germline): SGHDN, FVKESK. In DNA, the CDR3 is TGTGCCAGCAGCCAAGAATTCGACTCGGCAGATACGCAGTATTTT. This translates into CASSQEFDSADTQYF.

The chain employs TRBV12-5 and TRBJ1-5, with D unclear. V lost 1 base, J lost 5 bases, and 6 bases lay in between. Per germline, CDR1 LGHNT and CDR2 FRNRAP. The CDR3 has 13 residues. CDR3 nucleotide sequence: TGTGCTAGTGGTTTGGGTGTTCATCAGCCCCAGCATTTT. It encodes CASGLGVHQPQHF.

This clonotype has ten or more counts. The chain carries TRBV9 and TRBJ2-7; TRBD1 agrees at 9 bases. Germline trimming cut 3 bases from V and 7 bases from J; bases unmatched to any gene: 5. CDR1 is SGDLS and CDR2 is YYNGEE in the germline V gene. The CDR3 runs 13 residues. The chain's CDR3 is CASSAYGTGEQYF. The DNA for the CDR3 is TGTGCCAGCAGCGCATACGGGACAGGGGAGCAGTACTTC.

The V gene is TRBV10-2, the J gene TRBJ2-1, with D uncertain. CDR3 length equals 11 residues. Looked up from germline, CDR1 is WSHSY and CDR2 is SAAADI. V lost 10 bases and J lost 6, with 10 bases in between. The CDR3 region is CATRQANEQFF. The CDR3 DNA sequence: TGCGCCACCCGTCAGGCCAATGAGCAGTTCTTC.

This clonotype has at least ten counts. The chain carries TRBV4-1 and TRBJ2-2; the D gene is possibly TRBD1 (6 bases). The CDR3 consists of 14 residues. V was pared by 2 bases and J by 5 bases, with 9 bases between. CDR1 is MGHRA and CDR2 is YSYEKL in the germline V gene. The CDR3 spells CASSQLQGTGELFF. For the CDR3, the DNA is TGCGCCAGCAGCCAATTACAGGGAACCGGGGAGCTGTTTTTT.

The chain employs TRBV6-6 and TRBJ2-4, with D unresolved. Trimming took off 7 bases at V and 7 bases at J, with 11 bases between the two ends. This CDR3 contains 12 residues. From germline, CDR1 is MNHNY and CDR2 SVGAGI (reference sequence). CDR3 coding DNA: TGTGCCAGCACCAAAGTACAGAACATTCAGTACTTC. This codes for CASTKVQNIQYF.

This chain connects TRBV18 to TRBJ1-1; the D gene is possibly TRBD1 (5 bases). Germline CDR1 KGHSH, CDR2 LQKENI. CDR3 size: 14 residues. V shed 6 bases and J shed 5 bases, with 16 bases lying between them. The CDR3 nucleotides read TGTGCCAGCTCTCCCGACAGTTGGGGGACTGAAGCTTTCTTT. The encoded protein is CASSPDSWGTEAFF. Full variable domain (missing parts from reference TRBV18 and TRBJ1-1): NAGVMQNPRHLVRRRGQEARLRCSPMKGHSHVYWYRQLPEEGLKFMVYLQKENIIDESGMPKERFSAEFPKEGPSILRIQQVVRGDSAAYFCASSPDSWGTEAFFGQGTRLTVV.

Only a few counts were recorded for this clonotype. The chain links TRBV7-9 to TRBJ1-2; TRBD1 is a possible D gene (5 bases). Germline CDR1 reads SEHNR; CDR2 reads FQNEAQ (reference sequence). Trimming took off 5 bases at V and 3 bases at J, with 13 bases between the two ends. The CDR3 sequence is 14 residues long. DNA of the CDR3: TGTGCCAGCAGCAAGACCGGGACGGACTATGGCTACACCTTC. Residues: CASSKTGTDYGYTF.

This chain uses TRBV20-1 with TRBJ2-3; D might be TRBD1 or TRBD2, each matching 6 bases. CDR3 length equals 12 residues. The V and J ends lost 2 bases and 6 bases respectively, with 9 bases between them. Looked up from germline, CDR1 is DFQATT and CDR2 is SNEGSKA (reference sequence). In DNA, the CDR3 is TGCAGTGCTAGAAGGGGGGAGGATACGCAGTATTTT. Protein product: CSARRGEDTQYF.

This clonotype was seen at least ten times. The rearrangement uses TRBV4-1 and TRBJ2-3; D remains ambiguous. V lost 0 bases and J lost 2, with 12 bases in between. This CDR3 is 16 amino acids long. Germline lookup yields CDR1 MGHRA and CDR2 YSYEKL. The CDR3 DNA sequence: TGCGCCAGCAGCCAAGAGGCACTACCGAACACAGATACGCAGTATTTT. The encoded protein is CASSQEALPNTDTQYF.

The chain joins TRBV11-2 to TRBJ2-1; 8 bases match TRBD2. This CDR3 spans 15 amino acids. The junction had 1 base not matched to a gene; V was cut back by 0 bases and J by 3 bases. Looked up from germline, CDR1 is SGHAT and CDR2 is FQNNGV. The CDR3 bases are TGTGCCAGCAGCTTAGATCGGGGGGGCTACAATGAGCAGTTCTTC. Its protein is CASSLDRGGYNEQFF.

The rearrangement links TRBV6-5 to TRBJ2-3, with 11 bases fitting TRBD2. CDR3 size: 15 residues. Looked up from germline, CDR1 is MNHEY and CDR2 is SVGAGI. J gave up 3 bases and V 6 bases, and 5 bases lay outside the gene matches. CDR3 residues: CASRSLAGETDTQYF. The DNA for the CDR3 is TGTGCCAGCAGGTCACTAGCGGGGGAAACAGATACGCAGTATTTT.